In this sample, the clone carrying this T cell receptor (beta chain) turned up once. This sample is drawn from a study of blood T cell repertoires in COVID-19. Overall study: PBMCs, B-cell-depleted T cells, or T cells were the source of the cDNA or gDNA that made up the material.

Recruits, aged roughly 18 to 95 years, lived in 20 to 30 US areas. Participants' own reports of clinical history determined their cohort assignment. Per the study methods: It was from reference gene primer amplification that nucleated cell counts were estimated. Method: immunoSEQ multiplex PCR; TCRdb's copy keeps in-frame clones and lacks some. V, J and clone size are those of that table, while D and trimming were read from the DNA. The sample holds more than 300,000 clones; approximately 90% are singletons and the top ten take roughly 3.6%. This CDR3 is 14 amino acids long. V dropped 8 bases and J dropped 2; count of bases not matched to a gene: 5. Looked up from germline, CDR1 is SNHLY and CDR2 is FYNNEI.

The sample taken for sequencing was PBMCs or T cells enriched from blood (not recorded which). The chain has TRBV2 and TRBJ2-3; 9 bases agree with TRBD2. The receptor was derived from a woman in her 30s who had been exposed to COVID-19. The CDR3 is CASVAGAHTDTQYF. The DNA of the CDR3 is TGTGCCAGCGTAGCGGGGGCCCACACAGATACGCAGTATTTT.